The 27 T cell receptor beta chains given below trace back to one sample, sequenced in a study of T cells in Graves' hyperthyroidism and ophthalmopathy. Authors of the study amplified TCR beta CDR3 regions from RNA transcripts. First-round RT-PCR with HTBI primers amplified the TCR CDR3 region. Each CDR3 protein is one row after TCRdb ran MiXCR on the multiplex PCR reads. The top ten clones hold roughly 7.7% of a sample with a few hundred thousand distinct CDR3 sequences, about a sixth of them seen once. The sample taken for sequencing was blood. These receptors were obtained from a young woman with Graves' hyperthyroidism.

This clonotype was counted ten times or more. CDR3 protein: CASSEVLLWNGLTDTQYF. DNA for the CDR3: TGTGCCAGCAGTGAAGTGCTACTTTGGAATGGCCTCACAGATACGCAGTATTTT. This sequence joins TRBV2 and TRBJ2-3; D gene ambiguous. V was shortened by 1 base and J by 2 bases, with 19 bases between the two germline ends. CDR1 is SNHLY and CDR2 is FYNNEI in the germline V gene. This CDR3 is built from 18 residues.

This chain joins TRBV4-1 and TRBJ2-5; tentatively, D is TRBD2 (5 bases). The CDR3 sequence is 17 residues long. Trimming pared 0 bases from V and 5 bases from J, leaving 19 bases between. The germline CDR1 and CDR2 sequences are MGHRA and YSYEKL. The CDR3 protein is CASSQEAFPAAGETQYF. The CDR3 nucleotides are TGCGCCAGCAGCCAAGAGGCCTTCCCTGCGGCGGGCGAGACCCAGTACTTC.

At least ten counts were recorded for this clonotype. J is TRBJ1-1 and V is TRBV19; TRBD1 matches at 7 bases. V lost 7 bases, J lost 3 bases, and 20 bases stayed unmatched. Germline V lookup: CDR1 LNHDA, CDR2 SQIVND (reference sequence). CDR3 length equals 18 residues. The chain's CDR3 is CASKVKGAHYYEDTEAFF. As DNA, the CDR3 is TGTGCCAGTAAGGTAAAGGGGGCGCATTACTACGAGGACACTGAAGCTTTCTTT.

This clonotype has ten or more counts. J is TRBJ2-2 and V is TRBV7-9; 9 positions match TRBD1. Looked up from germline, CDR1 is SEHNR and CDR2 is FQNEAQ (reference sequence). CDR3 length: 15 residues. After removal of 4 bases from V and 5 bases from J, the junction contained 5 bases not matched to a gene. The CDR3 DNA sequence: TGTGCCAGCAGCTCCACGGGACAGGGAACCGGGGAGCTGTTTTTT. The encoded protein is CASSSTGQGTGELFF.

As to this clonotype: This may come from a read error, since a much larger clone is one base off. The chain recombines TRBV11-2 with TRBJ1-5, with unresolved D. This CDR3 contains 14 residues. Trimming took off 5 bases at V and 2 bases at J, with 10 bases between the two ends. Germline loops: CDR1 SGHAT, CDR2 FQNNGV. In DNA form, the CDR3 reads TGTGCCAGCAGCCGGACTTATGGCAATCAGCCCCAGCATTTT. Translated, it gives CASSRTYGNQPQHF.

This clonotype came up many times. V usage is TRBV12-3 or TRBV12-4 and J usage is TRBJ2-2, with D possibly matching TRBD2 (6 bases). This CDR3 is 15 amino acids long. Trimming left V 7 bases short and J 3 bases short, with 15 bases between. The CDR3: CASKGGQADTGELFF. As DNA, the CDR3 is TGTGCCAGCAAAGGAGGGCAGGCGGACACCGGGGAGCTGTTTTTT.

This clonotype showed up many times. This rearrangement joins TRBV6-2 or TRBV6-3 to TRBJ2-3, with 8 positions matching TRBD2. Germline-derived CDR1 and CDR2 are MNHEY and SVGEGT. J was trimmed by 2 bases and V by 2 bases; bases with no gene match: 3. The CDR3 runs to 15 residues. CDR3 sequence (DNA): TGTGCCAGCAGTTACGTAGCGGGGTTCACAGATACGCAGTATTTT. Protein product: CASSYVAGFTDTQYF.

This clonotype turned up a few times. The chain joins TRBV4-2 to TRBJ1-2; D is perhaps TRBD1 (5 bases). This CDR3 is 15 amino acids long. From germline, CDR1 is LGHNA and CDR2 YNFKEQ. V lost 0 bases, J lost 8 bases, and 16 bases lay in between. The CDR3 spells CASSQEWGGGSGYTF. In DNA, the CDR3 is TGTGCCAGCAGCCAAGAGTGGGGCGGGGGGAGCGGCTACACCTTC.

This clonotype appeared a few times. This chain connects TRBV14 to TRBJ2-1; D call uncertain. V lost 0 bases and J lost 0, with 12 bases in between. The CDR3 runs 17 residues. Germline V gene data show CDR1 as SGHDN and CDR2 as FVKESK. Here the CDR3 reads CASSQDWTTNSYNEQFF. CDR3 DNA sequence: TGTGCCAGCAGCCAAGACTGGACCACAAACTCCTACAATGAGCAGTTCTTC.

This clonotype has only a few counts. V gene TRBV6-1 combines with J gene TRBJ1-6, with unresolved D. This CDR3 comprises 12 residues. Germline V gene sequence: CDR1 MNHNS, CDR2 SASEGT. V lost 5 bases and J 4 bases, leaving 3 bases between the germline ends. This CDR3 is CASSQYNSPLHF. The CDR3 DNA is TGTGCCAGCAGTCAGTATAATTCACCCCTCCACTTT.

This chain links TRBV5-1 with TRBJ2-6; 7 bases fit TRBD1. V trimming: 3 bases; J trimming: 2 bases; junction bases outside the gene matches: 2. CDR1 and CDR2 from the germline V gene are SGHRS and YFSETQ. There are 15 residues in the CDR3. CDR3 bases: TGCGCCAGCAGCTCCCAGGGGGCTGGGGCCAACGTCCTGACTTTC. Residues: CASSSQGAGANVLTF.

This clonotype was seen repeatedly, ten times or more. The CDR3 nucleotides are TGTGCCAGCAGTGAATGGGGGGCGGGTGGCAATGAGCAGTTCTTC. Protein product: CASSEWGAGGNEQFF. The rearrangement links TRBV2 to TRBJ2-1; D is perhaps TRBD1 or TRBD2 (6 bases each). Trimming stripped 2 bases from V and 6 bases from J, with 14 bases between. The CDR3 is made up of 15 amino acids. From germline, CDR1 is SNHLY and CDR2 FYNNEI.

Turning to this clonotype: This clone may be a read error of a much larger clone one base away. The CDR3 DNA follows: TGTGCCAGTAGACAGGGGGGGGCCAGCGTCCTGACTTTC. Translation: CASRQGGASVLTF. The V call is TRBV28, the J call TRBJ2-6, with TRBD1 matching 9 bases. The germline gives CDR1 MDHEN, CDR2 SYDVKM. CDR3 length equals 13 residues.

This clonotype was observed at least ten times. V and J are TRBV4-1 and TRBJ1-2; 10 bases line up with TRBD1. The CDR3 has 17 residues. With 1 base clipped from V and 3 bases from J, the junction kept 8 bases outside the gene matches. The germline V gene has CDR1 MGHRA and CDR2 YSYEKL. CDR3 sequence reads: CASSQVRGQGSHYGYTF. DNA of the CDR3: TGCGCCAGCAGCCAAGTGCGGGGACAGGGGAGCCACTATGGCTACACCTTC.

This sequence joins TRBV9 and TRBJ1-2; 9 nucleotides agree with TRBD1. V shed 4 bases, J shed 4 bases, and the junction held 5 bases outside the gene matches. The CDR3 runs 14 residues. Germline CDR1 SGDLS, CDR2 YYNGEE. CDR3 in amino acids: CASSTGTGTYGYTF. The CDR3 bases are TGTGCCAGCAGCACGGGGACAGGGACCTATGGCTACACCTTC.

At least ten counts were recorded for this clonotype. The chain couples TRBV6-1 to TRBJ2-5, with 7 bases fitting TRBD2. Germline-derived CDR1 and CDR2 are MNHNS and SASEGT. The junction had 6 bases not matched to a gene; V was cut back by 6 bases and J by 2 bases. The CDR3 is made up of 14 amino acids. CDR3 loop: CASRQGLLQETQYF. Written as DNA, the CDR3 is TGTGCCAGCAGGCAGGGACTACTACAAGAGACCCAGTACTTC.

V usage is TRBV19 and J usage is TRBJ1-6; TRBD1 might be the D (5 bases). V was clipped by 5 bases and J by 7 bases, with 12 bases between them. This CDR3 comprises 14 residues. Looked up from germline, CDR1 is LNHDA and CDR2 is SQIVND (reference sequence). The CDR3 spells CASSYGTSNSPLHF. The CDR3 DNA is TGTGCCAGTAGTTACGGGACCTCAAATTCACCCCTCCACTTT.

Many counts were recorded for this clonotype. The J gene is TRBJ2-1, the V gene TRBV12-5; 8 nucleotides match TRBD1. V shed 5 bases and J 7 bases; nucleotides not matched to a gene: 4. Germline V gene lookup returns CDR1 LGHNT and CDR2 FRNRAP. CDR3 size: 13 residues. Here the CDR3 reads CASGTDRVNEQFF. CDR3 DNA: TGTGCTAGTGGTACGGACAGGGTAAATGAGCAGTTCTTC.

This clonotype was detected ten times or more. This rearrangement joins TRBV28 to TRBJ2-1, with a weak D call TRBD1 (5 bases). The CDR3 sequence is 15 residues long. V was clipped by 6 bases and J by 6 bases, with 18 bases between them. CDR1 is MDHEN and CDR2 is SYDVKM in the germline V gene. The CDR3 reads CASSSMGLEANEQFF. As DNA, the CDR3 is TGTGCCAGCAGCAGTATGGGGCTAGAGGCCAATGAGCAGTTCTTC.

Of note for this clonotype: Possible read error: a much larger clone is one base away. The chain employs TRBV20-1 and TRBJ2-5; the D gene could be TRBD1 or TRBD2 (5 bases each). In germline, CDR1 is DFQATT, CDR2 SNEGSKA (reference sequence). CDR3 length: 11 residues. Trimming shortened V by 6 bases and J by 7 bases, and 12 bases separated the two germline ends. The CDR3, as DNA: TGCAGTGCCACCAGGGCGGGGACCCAGTACTTC. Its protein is CSATRAGTQYF.

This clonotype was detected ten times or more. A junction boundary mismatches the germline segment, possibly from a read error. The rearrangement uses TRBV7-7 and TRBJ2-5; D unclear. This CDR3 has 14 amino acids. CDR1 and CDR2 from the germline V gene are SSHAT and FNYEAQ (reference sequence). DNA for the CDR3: TGTGCTAGCAGCCCAGGCCGGGCGCGGGAGACCCAGTACTTC. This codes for CASSPGRARETQYF.

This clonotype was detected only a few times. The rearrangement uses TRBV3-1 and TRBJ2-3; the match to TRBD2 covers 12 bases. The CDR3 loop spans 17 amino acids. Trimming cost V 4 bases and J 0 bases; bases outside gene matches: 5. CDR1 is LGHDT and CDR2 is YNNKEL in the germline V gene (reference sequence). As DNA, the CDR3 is TGTGCCAGCAGCCCTTGGACTAGCGGGACTAGCACAGATACGCAGTATTTT. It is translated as CASSPWTSGTSTDTQYF.

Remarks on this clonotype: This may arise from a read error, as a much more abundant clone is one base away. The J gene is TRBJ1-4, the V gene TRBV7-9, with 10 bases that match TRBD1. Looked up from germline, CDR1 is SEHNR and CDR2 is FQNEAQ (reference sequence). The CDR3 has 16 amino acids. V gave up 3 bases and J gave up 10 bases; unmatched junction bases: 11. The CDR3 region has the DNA TGTGCCAGCAGCTTGGCCGCGGGGACAGGGGTTGTAAAACTGTTTTTT. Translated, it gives CASSLAAGTGVVKLFF.

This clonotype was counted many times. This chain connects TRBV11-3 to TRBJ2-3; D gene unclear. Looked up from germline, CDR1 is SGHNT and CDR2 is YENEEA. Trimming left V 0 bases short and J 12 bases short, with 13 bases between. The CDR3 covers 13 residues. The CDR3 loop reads CASSLDRAASQYF. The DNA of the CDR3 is TGTGCCAGCAGCTTAGATCGGGCGGCAAGCCAGTATTTT. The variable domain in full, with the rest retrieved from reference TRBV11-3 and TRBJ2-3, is EAGVVQSPRYKIIEKKQPVAFWCNPISGHNTLYWYLQNLGQGPELLIRYENEEAVDDSQLPKDRFSAERLKGVDSTLKIQPAELGDSAVYLCASSLDRAASQYFGPGTRLTVL.

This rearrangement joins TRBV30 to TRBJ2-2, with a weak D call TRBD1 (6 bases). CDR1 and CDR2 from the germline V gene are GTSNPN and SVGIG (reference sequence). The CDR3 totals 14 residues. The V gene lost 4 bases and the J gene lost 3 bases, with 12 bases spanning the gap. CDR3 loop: CAWITGWDTGELFF. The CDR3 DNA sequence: TGTGCCTGGATTACAGGGTGGGACACCGGGGAGCTGTTTTTT. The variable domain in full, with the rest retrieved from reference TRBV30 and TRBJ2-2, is SQTIHQWPATLVQPVGSPLSLECTVEGTSNPNLYWYRQAAGRGLQLLFYSVGIGQISSEVPQNLSASRPQDRQFILSSKKLLLSDSGFYLCAWITGWDTGELFFGEGSRLTVL.

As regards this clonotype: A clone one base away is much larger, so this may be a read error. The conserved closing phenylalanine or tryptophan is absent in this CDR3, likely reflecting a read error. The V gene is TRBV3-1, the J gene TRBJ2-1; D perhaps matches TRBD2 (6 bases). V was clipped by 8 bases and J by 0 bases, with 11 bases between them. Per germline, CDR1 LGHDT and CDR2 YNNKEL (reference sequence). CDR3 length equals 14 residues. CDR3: CASQSGSSYNEQFL. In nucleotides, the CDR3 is TGTGCCAGCCAGTCCGGGAGCTCCTACAATGAGCAGTTCCTC.

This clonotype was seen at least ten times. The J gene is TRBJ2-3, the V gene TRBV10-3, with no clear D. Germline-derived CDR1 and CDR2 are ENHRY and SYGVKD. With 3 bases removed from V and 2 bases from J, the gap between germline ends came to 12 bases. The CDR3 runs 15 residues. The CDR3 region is CAISDTARHTDTQYF. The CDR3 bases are TGTGCCATCAGTGATACAGCGCGACACACAGATACGCAGTATTTT.